These 26 T cell receptor beta chains were sequenced from one sample in a study of cytomegalovirus exposure and HLA in healthy donors. Both 60 Vbeta primers and 13 Jbeta primers went into the PCR. TCRdb's copy holds only in-frame clones and misses some; the assay was immunoSEQ multiplex PCR. The table records around 100,000 clones, 70% to 80% of them present only once. Sequenced material: PBMCs. These receptors all come from a woman younger than 35 in good health and CMV-seropositive.

V gene TRBV15 combines with J gene TRBJ2-7, with 7 positions matching TRBD1. The CDR3 runs 13 residues. CDR1 is LNHNV and CDR2 is YYDKDF in the germline V gene (reference sequence). After removal of 4 bases from V and 3 bases from J, the junction contained 3 bases not matched to a gene. This CDR3 reads CATSTYRGYEQYF. The CDR3 DNA sequence: TGTGCCACCAGCACTTACAGGGGCTACGAGCAGTACTTC.

CDR3 sequence reads: CASSMRGRAGAYNEQFF. CDR3 DNA sequence: TGTGCCAGTAGTATGAGGGGGAGGGCAGGGGCCTACAATGAGCAGTTCTTC. The V call is TRBV19, the J call TRBJ2-1, with a possible D match to TRBD2 (7 bases). The CDR3 is 17 residues long. Germline V gives CDR1 LNHDA, CDR2 SQIVND (reference sequence). The V gene lost 3 bases and the J gene lost 2 bases, with 17 bases spanning the gap.

CDR3 DNA sequence: TGTGCCAGCAGTTTCCCACAGGGGAACTCTGGAAACACCATATATTTT. Its protein is CASSFPQGNSGNTIYF. The rearrangement links TRBV28 to TRBJ1-3, with 7 bases aligning to TRBD1. The CDR3 is 16 amino acids. Trimming took 3 bases from V and 0 from J; bases not matched to a gene: 5. The V gene's germline CDR1 is MDHEN and CDR2 SYDVKM.

This clone was picked up one time. The chain uses TRBV5-1 and TRBJ1-2; D is perhaps TRBD1 (5 bases). V shed 4 bases and J shed 8 bases, with 18 bases lying between them. The CDR3 spans 14 residues. Per germline, CDR1 SGHRS and CDR2 YFSETQ. The CDR3 reads CASSEIQGPGGYTF. DNA for the CDR3: TGCGCCAGCAGCGAGATCCAGGGCCCCGGGGGCTACACCTTC.

This chain joins TRBV4-1 and TRBJ1-1; D is unclear. The CDR3 runs to 13 residues. Germline V gene sequence: CDR1 MGHRA, CDR2 YSYEKL. Trimming stripped 6 bases from V and 0 bases from J, with 8 bases between. The chain's CDR3 is CASRRNMNTEAFF. In nucleotides, the CDR3 is TGCGCCAGCAGACGAAACATGAACACTGAAGCTTTCTTT.

The chain joins TRBV10-2 to TRBJ2-7, with a tentative D call TRBD1 (6 bases). Germline CDR1 reads WSHSY; CDR2 reads SAAADI. The CDR3 is 13 residues long. Between the trimmed V and J ends, which lost 7 bases and 2 bases, there was a span of 12 bases. The CDR3 DNA follows: TGCGCCAGCACAAGGACAGAAGCCTACGAGCAGTACTTC. Translating gives CASTRTEAYEQYF.

The chain carries TRBV7-3 and TRBJ1-2, with a tentative D call TRBD1 (5 bases). With 1 base removed from V and 3 bases from J, the gap between germline ends came to 18 bases. Germline V gene lookup returns CDR1 SGHTA and CDR2 FQGTGA. The CDR3 consists of 17 residues. The CDR3 here is CASSLRGGVTAYYGYTF. CDR3 DNA: TGTGCCAGCAGCTTAAGGGGAGGTGTGACAGCCTACTATGGCTACACCTTC.

The rearrangement uses TRBV6-6 and TRBJ1-5; D may be TRBD1 (5 bases). The germline V gene encodes CDR1 MNHNY and CDR2 SVGAGI (reference sequence). With 2 bases removed from V and 6 bases from J, the gap between germline ends came to 11 bases. The CDR3 sequence is 14 residues long. CDR3 protein: CASSYGAGGQPQHF. CDR3 nucleotide sequence: TGTGCCAGCAGTTACGGGGCGGGGGGTCAGCCCCAGCATTTT.

This rearrangement joins TRBV11-3 to TRBJ2-2; TRBD1 agrees at 7 bases. The germline gives CDR1 SGHNT, CDR2 YENEEA. J gave up 4 bases and V 5 bases, and 10 bases lay outside the gene matches. CDR3 size: 16 residues. The CDR3 sequence is CASSRGQVNRTGELFF. The DNA for the CDR3 is TGTGCCAGCAGCCGCGGACAGGTAAATCGCACCGGGGAGCTGTTTTTT.

Points on this clone: A junction boundary mismatches the germline segment, possibly from a read error. The genes are TRBV5-8 and TRBJ2-4; the D is unclear. Germline CDR1 and CDR2: SGHTS and YDEGEE. The length of the CDR3 is 12 residues. This CDR3 reads CASSLAQNIQYF. Written as DNA, the CDR3 is TGTGCCAGCAGCTTAGCCCAAAACATTCAGTACTTC.

This rearrangement joins TRBV10-1 to TRBJ2-1; 12 nucleotides agree with TRBD2. Germline V lookup: CDR1 WNHNN, CDR2 SYGVQD (reference sequence). Trimming cost V 0 bases and J 8 bases; bases outside gene matches: 2. This CDR3 has 15 amino acids. CDR3 residues: CASSESLAGGYEQFF. The CDR3 DNA follows: TGCGCCAGCAGTGAGTCTCTAGCGGGAGGGTATGAGCAGTTCTTC.

For this clone: The same CDR3 is also encoded by other DNA sequences in this sample. The chain has TRBV19 and TRBJ2-5, with D maybe TRBD1 (6 bases). Deletions cut 5 bases from V and 3 bases from J, with 7 bases between. Per germline, CDR1 LNHDA and CDR2 SQIVND (reference sequence). The CDR3 contains 12 residues. The CDR3 reads CASSSGEETQYF. The CDR3 coding sequence is TGTGCCAGTAGTTCAGGGGAAGAGACCCAGTACTTC.

The chain joins TRBV5-1 to TRBJ1-4; D unclear. CDR1 is SGHRS, CDR2 YFSETQ, per germline. The CDR3 consists of 16 residues. Trimming took 1 base from V and 3 from J, leaving 13 bases between them. The CDR3 loop is CASSLNSAAANEKLFF. For the CDR3, the DNA is TGCGCCAGCAGCTTGAACTCGGCGGCGGCTAATGAAAAACTGTTTTTT.

This chain uses TRBV5-1 with TRBJ2-5; a possible D gene is TRBD2 (6 bases). Deletions cut 8 bases from V and 5 bases from J, with 19 bases between. CDR1 SGHRS and CDR2 YFSETQ come from the germline V gene. The CDR3 covers 14 residues. The CDR3 region is CARESGDARETQYF. DNA for the CDR3: TGCGCCAGGGAATCGGGGGACGCCAGGGAGACCCAGTACTTC.

Notes on this clone: Relative to the germline gene, one junction end is altered; a read error may explain this. The rearrangement links TRBV27 to TRBJ1-2; no firm D call. The germline gives CDR1 MNHEY, CDR2 SMNVEV (reference sequence). This CDR3 spans 19 amino acids. The CDR3 coding sequence is TGTGCCAGCACTTTATTTTCTCTCGACCTTACGGCGGGGAACTATGGCTACACCTTC. Amino acid sequence: CASTLFSLDLTAGNYGYTF.

The chain links TRBV29-1 to TRBJ2-3; 9 bases map to TRBD1. V shed 7 bases and J 4 bases; nucleotides not matched to a gene: 6. From germline, CDR1 is SQVTM and CDR2 ANQGSEA. The CDR3 is 13 amino acids. CDR3 region: CSGGQGRADTQYF. The DNA for the CDR3 is TGCAGCGGTGGACAGGGGAGGGCAGATACGCAGTATTTT.

This chain connects TRBV6-5 to TRBJ2-3; possibly TRBD1 for D (6 bases). Trimming pared 0 bases from V and 8 bases from J, leaving 12 bases between. The CDR3 loop spans 14 amino acids. Germline CDR1 and CDR2: MNHEY and SVGAGI. The CDR3 DNA sequence: TGTGCCAGCAGTTACTCACACGGGACACTTACGCAGTATTTT. Encoded protein: CASSYSHGTLTQYF.

The V and J genes are TRBV9 and TRBJ1-2; D call uncertain. Germline assignment: CDR1 SGDLS and CDR2 YYNGEE. Trimming left V 1 base short and J 8 bases short, with 9 bases between. This CDR3 has 12 residues. The CDR3 DNA reads as TGTGCCAGCAGCGTAACGGGAAGGGGCTACACCTTC. Its protein product is CASSVTGRGYTF.

V is TRBV28 and J is TRBJ1-2; possible D gene TRBD1, 5 bases. The CDR3 loop spans 13 amino acids. Germline CDR1 MDHEN, CDR2 SYDVKM. Trimming cost V 2 bases and J 5 bases, with 9 bases left between them. As DNA, the CDR3 is TGTGCCAGCAGTTTAAGGGGCGGATATGGCTACACCTTC. This translates into CASSLRGGYGYTF.

The chain uses TRBV11-2 and TRBJ2-1; 12 positions match TRBD2. This CDR3 contains 17 residues. Trimming removed 1 base from V and 10 bases from J; junction bases left unmatched: 11. Germline V gene sequence: CDR1 SGHAT, CDR2 FQNNGV. Written as DNA, the CDR3 is TGTGCCAGCAGCTTAGTATCCCTAGCGGGAGGGCCAGAAGAGCAGTTCTTC. Encoded protein: CASSLVSLAGGPEEQFF.

The chain joins TRBV28 to TRBJ2-2; tentatively, D is TRBD1 (5 bases). Looked up from germline, CDR1 is MDHEN and CDR2 is SYDVKM. The V and J ends lost 8 bases and 1 base respectively, with 11 bases between them. The CDR3 consists of 14 residues. This chain's CDR3 is CASQGSRNTGELFF. The CDR3 DNA reads as TGTGCCAGCCAGGGTAGCAGGAACACCGGGGAGCTGTTTTTT.

The chain carries TRBV7-2 and TRBJ2-1; TRBD2 aligns across 8 bases. This CDR3 is 15 amino acids long. Germline V CDR1 and CDR2: SGHTA, FQGNSA. V shed 2 bases and J 5 bases; nucleotides not matched to a gene: 5. CDR3 sequence (DNA): TGTGCCAGCAGCTTATTGTACGGGAGGGACAATGAGCAGTTCTTC. Its protein product is CASSLLYGRDNEQFF. The full variable domain, rest sourced from reference TRBV7-2 and TRBJ2-1, is GAGVSQSPSNKVTEKGKDVELRCDPISGHTALYWYRQSLGQGLEFLIYFQGNSAPDKSGLPSDRFSAERTGGSVSTLTIQRTQQEDSAVYLCASSLLYGRDNEQFFGPGTRLTVL.

This clone was observed a few times. The V gene is TRBV4-1, the J gene TRBJ2-1, with D unclear. Germline-derived CDR1 and CDR2 are MGHRA and YSYEKL. V was cut by 3 bases and J by 8 bases, with 14 bases left in between. The length of the CDR3 is 14 residues. CDR3 bases: TGCGCCAGCAGCCATAACCGGGTCGTCTATGAGCAGTTCTTC. Its translation is CASSHNRVVYEQFF.

CDR3: CASSLKMASQTF. The CDR3 bases are TGTGCCAGCAGTCTTAAAATGGCTTCACAAACCTTC. The chain uses TRBV25-1 and TRBJ1-2; D gene uncertain. Between the trimmed V and J ends, which lost 5 bases and 14 bases, there was a span of 18 bases. The CDR3 spans 12 residues. From germline, CDR1 is MGHDK and CDR2 SYGVNS.

This chain uses TRBV7-9 with TRBJ2-3; the match to TRBD2 covers 9 bases. The CDR3 spans 16 residues. In germline, CDR1 is SEHNR, CDR2 FQNEAQ (reference sequence). V gave up 1 base and J gave up 5 bases; unmatched junction bases: 7. DNA for the CDR3: TGTGCCAGCAGCTTAGATCGGAGCGGGAGGATAGATACGCAGTATTTT. This encodes CASSLDRSGRIDTQYF.

The chain employs TRBV6-6 and TRBJ1-1; possible D gene TRBD1, 5 bases. Germline CDR1 reads MNHNY; CDR2 reads SVGAGI (reference sequence). Trimming pared 4 bases from V and 1 base from J, leaving 13 bases between. The CDR3 is 15 residues long. In nucleotides, the CDR3 is TGTGCCAGCAGTTCCCCCGGGGGGGGGAACACTGAAGCTTTCTTT. Translated: CASSSPGGGNTEAFF.